The present T cell receptor beta chain was sequenced within a study of blood T cell repertoires in COVID-19. As for the study in general: Sites in the United States, Italy and Spain provided acute and convalescent COVID-19 samples. Nucleic acid was either cDNA or gDNA, and it came from T cells, B-cell-depleted T cells, or PBMCs.

The CDR3 covers 18 residues. Deletions cut 4 bases from V and 5 bases from J, with 25 bases between. In germline, CDR1 is SGHTA, CDR2 FQGNSA. In the source study's methods: Amplification from reference gene primers served as the basis for estimated nucleated cell counts. Repertoires were generated with immunoSEQ multiplex PCR, while TCRdb's copy carries only in-frame clones and drops some. That table supplies the V and J calls and clone size; D and trimming were determined from the DNA. Among around 65,000 clones listed, roughly 81% were seen once. The chain carries TRBV7-2 and TRBJ2-3; perhaps TRBD2 as D (6 bases). The sequenced sample was peripheral blood. This receptor was taken from an elderly man with acute or convalescent COVID-19. CDR3 coding DNA: TGTGCCAGCAGCTCTTCCCCCTACCGACGGGGAGGCCGAGATACGCAGTATTTT. Its protein is CASSSSPYRRGGRDTQYF.